This T cell receptor (beta chain) was sequenced in a study of CD8+CD57+ T cells in acquired aplastic anemia. Overall study context: Isolated CD4+ and CD8+ cells, once sorted, yielded DNA averaging about 3.2 ug. Roughly 11 million reads, on average, were obtained for CD4+ cells from healthy donors. Whole-study findings and limits: Shared by patients and controls, some 29 CD8+ CDR3s were abundant in patients.

Points on this clonotype: Its antigen is currently unknown.

TCR beta VDJ combinations and CDR3 sequences were profiled from genomic DNA. One entry per CDR3 protein results from TCRdb running MiXCR on the reads. The table shows roughly 80,000 distinct CDR3 sequences, with approximately 46% occurring only once. There are 14 residues in the CDR3. V lost 0 bases and J lost 5, with 10 bases in between. CDR1 and CDR2 (germline): LNHNV, YYDKDF (reference sequence). The receptor was derived from a human donor in good health, serving as a control. V and J are TRBV15 and TRBJ1-1; D is unresolved. The sample comprised sorted CD4+, CD8+, or CD8+CD57+ T cells (not recorded which) from PBMCs. The CDR3 here is CATSRDIGRTEAFF. The CDR3 DNA reads TGTGCCACCAGCAGAGATATCGGGAGGACTGAAGCTTTCTTT.